This T cell receptor beta chain was recovered during a study of cytomegalovirus exposure and HLA in healthy donors. Primers: 60 Vbeta forward and 13 Jbeta reverse. Some clones are missing from TCRdb's copy, which holds only in-frame ones; the method was immunoSEQ multiplex PCR. Here the sample spans 120,000 or so clones, more than 70% being singletons. There are 14 residues in the CDR3. CDR1 is MNHNS, CDR2 SASEGT, per germline. Germline trimming cut 6 bases from V and 4 bases from J; bases unmatched to any gene: 5. Material: PBMCs. This chain uses TRBV6-1 with TRBJ2-7, with 11 bases identical to TRBD2. This clonotype originated in a woman between 50 and 59 years old in good health and CMV-seropositive. The CDR3 DNA is TGTGCCAGCAGGGATAGCGGGGGGGGGTACGAGCAGTACTTC. It encodes CASRDSGGGYEQYF.